This passage covers 12 T cell receptor beta chains from one sample sequenced in a study of regulatory T cells in long-lasting Graves disease. Arm-PCR of CDR3 regions and iRepertoire HTBI primers were used to build TCR beta libraries. In TCRdb, the multiplex PCR reads were re-called with MiXCR into one record per CDR3 protein. The sample lists about 540,000 distinct CDR3 sequences, 13% occurring once. The time point denotes: newly diagnosed GD, antithyroid drugs for less than 3 months. RNA from PBMCs was the source of the TCR library. The same sample was also studied in work on T cells in Graves' hyperthyroidism and ophthalmopathy.

The sequencing here drew on peripheral blood mononuclear cells (PBMCs), taken at new diagnosis, from a patient treated with antithyroid drugs. These receptors were obtained from a man aged 25-40 years with Graves disease.

This clonotype came up a few times. This chain links TRBV2 with TRBJ2-1; D call uncertain. Germline loops: CDR1 SNHLY, CDR2 FYNNEI. This CDR3 comprises 14 residues. V dropped 6 bases and J dropped 7 bases, with 16 bases sitting between them. As DNA, the CDR3 is TGTGCCAGCAGACCACCTCGTACTATGAATGAGCAGTTCTTC. It is translated as CASRPPRTMNEQFF.

This clonotype was seen at least ten times. The chain couples TRBV7-2 to TRBJ2-3; no clear D gene. V lost 5 bases and J lost 4, with 10 bases in between. The CDR3 is made up of 13 amino acids. The germline V gene encodes CDR1 SGHTA and CDR2 FQGNSA. CDR3 sequence: CASSRSRPDTQYF. DNA for the CDR3: TGTGCCAGCAGCCGTAGCCGCCCAGATACGCAGTATTTT.

This clonotype was observed at least ten times. The rearrangement links TRBV20-1 to TRBJ2-1; 8 bases align to TRBD2. V gave up 7 bases and J gave up 0 bases; unmatched junction bases: 2. Per the germline V gene, CDR1 is DFQATT and CDR2 is SNEGSKA (reference sequence). The CDR3 length is 13 residues. The CDR3 coding sequence is TGCAGTGTAGCGGGAAGCTCCTACAATGAGCAGTTCTTC. Its translation is CSVAGSSYNEQFF.

This clonotype was observed many times. This chain joins TRBV3-1 and TRBJ1-2; 10 nucleotides line up with TRBD1. This CDR3 comprises 16 residues. Looked up from germline, CDR1 is LGHDT and CDR2 is YNNKEL (reference sequence). V dropped 0 bases and J dropped 8; count of bases not matched to a gene: 9. DNA for the CDR3: TGTGCCAGCAGCCAAGATCCTGACAGGGGGCGAGAGGGCTACACCTTC. Its protein product is CASSQDPDRGREGYTF.

On this clonotype: This may be a read error, as it is one base from a much larger clone. The chain recombines TRBV6-5 with TRBJ2-5, with 7 nucleotides matching TRBD2. J was trimmed by 0 bases and V by 4 bases; bases with no gene match: 8. The V gene's germline CDR1 is MNHEY and CDR2 SVGAGI. The CDR3 runs to 16 residues. CDR3: CASSCSPGLNQETQYF. CDR3 nucleotide sequence: TGTGCCAGCAGTTGCTCACCGGGACTAAACCAAGAGACCCAGTACTTC.

This clonotype was counted ten times or more. The J gene is TRBJ1-1, the V gene TRBV5-1; 8 nucleotides line up with TRBD1. There are 16 residues in the CDR3. Germline V gives CDR1 SGHRS, CDR2 YFSETQ. Trimming cost V 3 bases and J 2 bases; bases outside gene matches: 9. The CDR3 loop is CASSSQTGAANTEAFF. The CDR3 DNA reads as TGCGCCAGCAGCTCTCAGACAGGGGCCGCAAACACTGAAGCTTTCTTT.

The CDR3 DNA sequence: TGTGCCGCCCCGGGACTAACTAGCACAGATACGCAGTATTTT. It specifies CAAPGLTSTDTQYF. This rearrangement joins TRBV24-1 to TRBJ2-3; 7 bases agree with TRBD2. CDR3 length: 14 amino acids. V shed 12 bases and J 0 bases; nucleotides not matched to a gene: 8. Germline V gene sequence: CDR1 KGHDR, CDR2 SFDVKD.

This clonotype was counted at least ten times. The rearrangement links TRBV7-6 to TRBJ2-3, with 10 bases identical to TRBD1. The V and J ends lost 5 bases and 2 bases, in that order; junction bases with no gene match: 7. Germline CDR1 is SGHVS and CDR2 is FNYEAQ. This CDR3 region has 16 residues. CDR3 nucleotide sequence: TGTGCCAGCAGCGCCGGGACAGGGGTTGTCACAGATACGCAGTATTTT. This codes for CASSAGTGVVTDTQYF.

Concerning this clonotype itself: Given a much more abundant clone one base away, this may be a read error. The V call is TRBV13, the J call TRBJ2-7; D could derive from TRBD1 or TRBD2 (6 bases each). This CDR3 region has 14 residues. Trimming removed 5 bases at V and 4 bases at J, with 15 bases between. Looked up from germline, CDR1 is PRHDT and CDR2 is FYEKMQ (reference sequence). The CDR3 sequence: CASSRGPGAYEQYF. In DNA form, the CDR3 reads TGTGCCAGCAGCCGCGGTCCGGGGGCTTACGAGCAGTACTTC. Filled out from reference TRBV13 and TRBJ2-7, the complete variable domain reads AAGVIQSPRHLIKEKRETATLKCYPIPRHDTVYWYQQGPGQDPQFLISFYEKMQSDKGSIPDRFSAQQFSDYHSELNMSSLELGDSALYFCASSRGPGAYEQYFGPGTRLTVT.

This clonotype appeared many times. J is TRBJ1-1 and V is TRBV12-3 or TRBV12-4; 10 positions agree with TRBD1. Losses at the gene ends were 6 bases for V and 0 bases for J; bases not matched to a gene: 7. The CDR3 totals 16 residues. The DNA for the CDR3 is TGTGCCAGCAGCTCCGACAGGGGGCAATTGAACACTGAAGCTTTCTTT. Amino acid sequence: CASSSDRGQLNTEAFF.

On this clonotype itself: The CDR3 does not end in the conserved phenylalanine or tryptophan, so this is likely a read error. The chain carries TRBV12-5 and TRBJ2-1, with 7 bases that match TRBD1. This CDR3 spans 13 amino acids. V shed 10 bases and J 3 bases; nucleotides not matched to a gene: 6. Germline CDR1 is LGHNT and CDR2 is FRNRAP. CDR3 nucleotide sequence: TGTGCTACCAACAGGGGCTACTACAATGAGCAGTTCCTC. This encodes CATNRGYYNEQFL.

This clonotype was detected many times. The rearrangement uses TRBV5-1 and TRBJ2-2, with 9 bases that match TRBD2. This CDR3 region has 16 residues. Trimming cost V 3 bases and J 5 bases; bases outside gene matches: 8. CDR1 and CDR2 from the germline V gene are SGHRS and YFSETQ. In DNA, the CDR3 is TGCGCCAGCAGCTCCTTTCAAGCGGGGGGAACCGGGGAGCTGTTTTTT. It yields the protein CASSSFQAGGTGELFF.